The 24 T cell receptor beta chains below all came from one sample that was sequenced in a study of OX40 agonist ivuxolimab in advanced cancers. Receptor amplification or capture employed the immunoSEQ multiplex PCR assay. TCRdb mirrors the immuneACCESS table, restricted to in-frame sequences. Some clones are absent from its copies; in checked studies, under half trace to an unresolved V gene, and the reason for the others is unknown. The sample profile shows roughly 74,000 clones; 85% to 90% of them were found once. Around 0.54% of the sample is taken by the ten largest. The input for sequencing was CD4+ or CD8+ T cells sorted from blood, taken in a trial of the OX40 agonist ivuxolimab. The receptors derive from an adult with an advanced solid tumor such as melanoma, head and neck, liver or kidney cancer.

This sequence joins TRBV5-1 and TRBJ1-1; D is possibly TRBD1 (6 bases). CDR3 length: 17 amino acids. CDR1 and CDR2 (germline): SGHRS, YFSETQ. V lost 6 bases and J lost 7, with 28 bases in between. Here the CDR3 DNA reads TGCGCCAGCATGTACACGTCGGCCAGGGGCATCATTGGTGAAGCTTTCTTT. Amino acid sequence: CASMYTSARGIIGEAFF.

This clone was seen only once. This rearrangement joins TRBV5-8 to TRBJ1-1, with D possibly being TRBD1 (5 bases). V lost 4 bases and J lost 1, with 23 bases in between. This CDR3 comprises 18 residues. Germline V lookup: CDR1 SGHTS, CDR2 YDEGEE. The DNA of the CDR3 is TGTGCCAGCAGCCCGCCCCCCCAGGGTAGAAAGGGGAACACTGAAGCTTTCTTT. Translated, it gives CASSPPPQGRKGNTEAFF.

The chain recombines TRBV19 with TRBJ1-3, with TRBD1 matching over 8 bases. The ends lost 7 bases at V and 3 bases at J; junction bases unmatched: 8. This CDR3 spans 15 amino acids. Germline lookup yields CDR1 LNHDA and CDR2 SQIVND (reference sequence). The CDR3 region has the DNA TGTGCCAGTAATCGGGCAGGGGGCATTGGAAACACCATATATTTT. Residues: CASNRAGGIGNTIYF.

This clone was seen a few times. This chain uses TRBV29-1 with TRBJ1-2, with D possibly being TRBD1 (5 bases). V dropped 6 bases and J dropped 0 bases, with 14 bases sitting between them. The germline CDR1 and CDR2 sequences are SQVTM and ANQGSEA. This CDR3 comprises 14 residues. CDR3 in DNA: TGCAGCGTCCCCAAAGGGGCGGCTAACTATGGCTACACCTTC. It codes for CSVPKGAANYGYTF.

This sequence joins TRBV19 and TRBJ2-5; no firm D call. This CDR3 is built from 17 residues. Germline CDR1 and CDR2: LNHDA and SQIVND (reference sequence). V lost 2 bases, J lost 1 base, and 17 bases lay in between. CDR3 loop: CASSIRLRGDGQETQYF. CDR3 bases: TGTGCCAGTAGTATAAGGCTACGCGGCGACGGCCAAGAGACCCAGTACTTC.

The CDR3 region has the DNA TGTGCCAGCAGTTCCGGACAGGGGAGGGGGGCCCAGCATTTT. It yields the protein CASSSGQGRGAQHF. The chain is built from TRBV6-5 and TRBJ1-5; TRBD1 agrees at 9 bases. Germline V gene lookup returns CDR1 MNHEY and CDR2 SVGAGI. V gave up 4 bases and J gave up 11 bases; unmatched junction bases: 9. The length of the CDR3 is 14 residues.

This chain uses TRBV5-1 with TRBJ2-6, with D unclear. Germline V CDR1 and CDR2: SGHRS, YFSETQ. This CDR3 has 14 amino acids. Deletions cut 4 bases from V and 2 bases from J, with 7 bases between. The CDR3 loop is CASSTNTGANVLTF. The CDR3 DNA is TGCGCCAGCAGCACGAACACTGGGGCCAACGTCCTGACTTTC.

The chain carries TRBV6-1 and TRBJ2-3; D is unresolved. CDR3 length: 14 amino acids. Germline CDR1 and CDR2: MNHNS and SASEGT. Deletions cut 7 bases from V and 1 base from J, with 12 bases between. Written as DNA, the CDR3 is TGTGCCAGCAAGGTCCCGACGGGCACAGATACGCAGTATTTT. This translates into CASKVPTGTDTQYF.

The V call is TRBV5-4, the J call TRBJ1-2, with TRBD1 as a possible D gene (5 bases). The CDR3 spans 14 residues. V was trimmed by 1 base and J by 4 bases, leaving 11 bases between them. Germline CDR1 is SGHNT and CDR2 is YYREEE (reference sequence). Here the CDR3 reads CASSLWGPTYGYTF. Here the CDR3 DNA reads TGTGCCAGCAGCTTGTGGGGACCCACCTATGGCTACACCTTC.

The rearrangement joins TRBV19 to TRBJ1-5; D gene unclear. Germline values: CDR1 LNHDA, CDR2 SQIVND (reference sequence). V gave up 2 bases and J gave up 2 bases, with 10 bases separating them. The CDR3 runs to 15 residues. The CDR3 bases are TGTGCCAGTAGTATATTTTCTCAGGGCAATCAGCCCCAGCATTTT. Protein product: CASSIFSQGNQPQHF.

Written as DNA, the CDR3 is TGCGCCAGCAGCCAAGATCCGACGGGCTATGGCTACACCTTC. This gives the protein CASSQDPTGYGYTF. The chain links TRBV4-3 to TRBJ1-2; D unclear. The ends were cut back, 0 bases at V and 4 bases at J, with 9 bases in the middle. The CDR3 sequence is 14 residues long. CDR1 LGHNA and CDR2 YSLEER come from the germline V gene.

The gene calls are TRBV2 and TRBJ2-1; 8 bases are shared with TRBD1. The CDR3 is made up of 14 amino acids. Germline lookup yields CDR1 SNHLY and CDR2 FYNNEI. Germline trimming cut 8 bases from V and 6 bases from J; bases unmatched to any gene: 9. The CDR3 is CASWGQDYVNEQFF. The DNA for the CDR3 is TGTGCCAGCTGGGGACAGGATTATGTCAATGAGCAGTTCTTC.

This chain uses TRBV2 with TRBJ2-2; D remains unclear. V shed 2 bases and J shed 3 bases, with 10 bases lying between them. The CDR3 is made up of 15 amino acids. Germline loops: CDR1 SNHLY, CDR2 FYNNEI. CDR3 DNA: TGTGCCAGCAGTGAAAACGGTCCGCACACCGGGGAGCTGTTTTTT. Protein sequence: CASSENGPHTGELFF.

This chain links TRBV5-1 with TRBJ2-7; possibly TRBD1 for D (5 bases). Between the trimmed V and J ends, which lost 3 bases and 3 bases, there was a span of 13 bases. The CDR3 consists of 14 residues. Germline loops: CDR1 SGHRS, CDR2 YFSETQ. The CDR3 loop is CASSYQGSDYEQYF. The DNA for the CDR3 is TGCGCCAGCAGCTATCAGGGCAGCGACTACGAGCAGTACTTC.

The chain couples TRBV6-1 to TRBJ2-1; weak D call: TRBD2 (6 bases). CDR1 is MNHNS and CDR2 is SASEGT in the germline V gene. Trimming took off 4 bases at V and 5 bases at J, with 9 bases between the two ends. The CDR3 is 13 residues long. CDR3 in DNA: TGTGCCAGCAGTGGCGGGACCCACAATGAGCAGTTCTTC. Amino acid sequence: CASSGGTHNEQFF.

The chain links TRBV19 to TRBJ2-1, with TRBD2 matching over 11 bases. The junction had 15 bases not matched to a gene; V was cut back by 10 bases and J by 7 bases. CDR3 length equals 16 residues. Germline loops: CDR1 LNHDA, CDR2 SQIVND (reference sequence). The CDR3 spells CATQRGDSGRGNEQFF. DNA for the CDR3: TGTGCCACCCAACGGGGTGATAGCGGGAGGGGGAATGAGCAGTTCTTC.

This chain joins TRBV27 and TRBJ2-4; tentative D call: TRBD2 (6 bases). Per the germline V gene, CDR1 is MNHEY and CDR2 is SMNVEV (reference sequence). CDR3 length: 15 residues. V was cut by 5 bases and J by 0 bases, with 11 bases left in between. The CDR3 coding sequence is TGTGCCAGCAGTCCCCCGGGAGTAGCCAAAAACATTCAGTACTTC. Translated, it gives CASSPPGVAKNIQYF.

This clone showed up just a few times. This chain joins TRBV30 and TRBJ2-5, with TRBD2 matching over 10 bases. Per the germline V gene, CDR1 is GTSNPN and CDR2 is SVGIG (reference sequence). The CDR3 covers 14 residues. J gave up 5 bases and V 5 bases, and 8 bases lay outside the gene matches. In DNA, the CDR3 is TGTGCCTGGCAAGCGGGAGGGCCGCGGGAGACCCAGTACTTC. Translating it yields CAWQAGGPRETQYF.

The V gene is TRBV27, the J gene TRBJ2-1; 13 bases align to TRBD2. The junction had 9 bases not matched to a gene; V was cut back by 6 bases and J by 4 bases. Germline-derived CDR1 and CDR2 are MNHEY and SMNVEV (reference sequence). This CDR3 has 17 amino acids. CDR3 sequence: CASRRGTSGIEYNEQFF. For the CDR3, the DNA is TGTGCCAGCAGGAGAGGGACTAGCGGGATCGAATACAATGAGCAGTTCTTC.

The chain employs TRBV10-1 and TRBJ2-2, with D maybe TRBD1 (6 bases). CDR1 is WNHNN and CDR2 is SYGVQD in the germline V gene (reference sequence). The CDR3 consists of 14 residues. Trimming pared 5 bases from V and 1 base from J, leaving 8 bases between. The CDR3 DNA sequence: TGCGCCAGCAGTATGGACAGGAACACCGGGGAGCTGTTTTTT. It is translated as CASSMDRNTGELFF.

The J gene is TRBJ2-1, the V gene TRBV19; a weak D match, TRBD1 (6 bases). CDR3 length: 14 residues. V lost 5 bases to trimming and J lost 7 bases, with 15 bases between them. The germline gives CDR1 LNHDA, CDR2 SQIVND (reference sequence). CDR3 DNA sequence: TGTGCCAGTAGTGGATATCCACAGGGAAATGAGCAGTTCTTC. Translated, it gives CASSGYPQGNEQFF.

The J gene is TRBJ1-5, the V gene TRBV2, with TRBD1 as a possible D gene (6 bases). The CDR3 runs 13 residues. The V gene lost 6 bases and the J gene lost 7 bases, with 13 bases spanning the gap. Germline CDR1 is SNHLY and CDR2 is FYNNEI. The CDR3 coding sequence is TGTGCCAGCAGAGAACAGGGTTGGCAGCCCCAGCATTTT. Its protein product is CASREQGWQPQHF.

This chain links TRBV27 with TRBJ1-1; 11 bases are a match to TRBD1. Germline trimming cut 5 bases from V and 7 bases from J; bases unmatched to any gene: 15. Germline lookup yields CDR1 MNHEY and CDR2 SMNVEV (reference sequence). The CDR3 runs to 17 residues. This CDR3 reads CASSPLGLRTGGFEAFF. CDR3 nucleotides: TGTGCCAGCAGTCCCCTCGGACTTAGGACAGGGGGCTTTGAAGCTTTCTTT.

Only one count was recorded for this clone. The chain links TRBV11-2 to TRBJ2-7; the match to TRBD1 covers 7 bases. The CDR3 consists of 16 residues. Per the germline V gene, CDR1 is SGHAT and CDR2 is FQNNGV. The trim removed 2 bases at V and 2 bases at J, leaving 9 bases unmatched. The CDR3 region is CASSLWGTALTYEQYF. Written as DNA, the CDR3 is TGTGCCAGCAGCTTATGGGGGACAGCGCTGACCTACGAGCAGTACTTC. The entire variable domain, with the rest obtained from reference TRBV11-2 and TRBJ2-7, is as follows: EAGVAQSPRYKIIEKRQSVAFWCNPISGHATLYWYQQILGQGPKLLIQFQNNGVVDDSQLPKDRFSAERLKGVDSTLKIQPAKLEDSAVYLCASSLWGTALTYEQYFGPGTRLTVT.